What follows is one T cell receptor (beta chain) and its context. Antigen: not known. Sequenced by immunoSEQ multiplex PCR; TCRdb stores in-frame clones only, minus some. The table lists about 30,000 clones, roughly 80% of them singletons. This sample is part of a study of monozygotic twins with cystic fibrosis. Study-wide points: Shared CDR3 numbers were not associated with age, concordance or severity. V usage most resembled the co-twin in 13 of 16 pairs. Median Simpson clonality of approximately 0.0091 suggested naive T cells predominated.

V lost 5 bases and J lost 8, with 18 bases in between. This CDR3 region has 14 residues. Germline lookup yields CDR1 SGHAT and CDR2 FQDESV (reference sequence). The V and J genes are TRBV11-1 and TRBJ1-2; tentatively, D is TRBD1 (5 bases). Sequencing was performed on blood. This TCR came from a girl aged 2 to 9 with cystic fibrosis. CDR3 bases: TGTGCCAGCAGCCCCGGGACCCTAACGAAGGGCTACACCTTC. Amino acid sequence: CASSPGTLTKGYTF.